One sample yielded the 18 T cell receptor beta chains listed below, sequenced in a study of shared clonotypes between healthy human individuals. The table came from immunoSEQ multiplex PCR; TCRdb's copy has only in-frame clones and leaves some out. Of around 1,100,000 clones listed, about 80% are singletons. The sample comprised memory CD4+ T cells from PBMCs. This sample's subset: CD45RA-negative fraction. The receptors come from a man younger than 35 in good health. Some clones in this sample may be carry-over from other donors' samples.

The rearrangement uses TRBV6-1 and TRBJ1-4; D not resolved. The germline V and J ends were trimmed by 2 bases and 4 bases, with 11 bases remaining between them. Germline lookup yields CDR1 MNHNS and CDR2 SASEGT. This CDR3 has 15 residues. CDR3 protein: CASSEKGQFNEKLFF. CDR3 nucleotides: TGTGCCAGCAGTGAAAAAGGGCAGTTTAATGAAAAACTGTTTTTT.

This clone was observed a handful of times. J is TRBJ2-5 and V is TRBV11-2; 12 bases align to TRBD2. CDR1 and CDR2 from the germline V gene are SGHAT and FQNNGV. The CDR3 is made up of 15 amino acids. V trimming: 5 bases; J trimming: 2 bases; junction bases outside the gene matches: 3. This CDR3 is CASSKGTSGQETQYF. The CDR3, as DNA: TGTGCCAGCAGCAAAGGGACTAGCGGGCAAGAGACCCAGTACTTC. Supplemented by reference TRBV11-2 and TRBJ2-5, the full variable domain reads EAGVAQSPRYKIIEKRQSVAFWCNPISGHATLYWYQQILGQGPKLLIQFQNNGVVDDSQLPKDRFSAERLKGVDSTLKIQPAKLEDSAVYLCASSKGTSGQETQYFGPGTRLLVL.

In the case of this clone: Different DNA sequences within this sample yield the same CDR3. The chain has TRBV7-2 and TRBJ1-2; 8 bases are shared with TRBD1. CDR3 length equals 13 residues. CDR1 and CDR2 (germline): SGHTA, FQGNSA. The junction had 2 bases not matched to a gene; V was cut back by 4 bases and J by 4 bases. The DNA for the CDR3 is TGTGCCAGCAGCTCAGGACAGGGCTATGGCTACACCTTC. Translated, it gives CASSSGQGYGYTF. The variable domain in full, completed from reference TRBV7-2 and TRBJ1-2, reads GAGVSQSPSNKVTEKGKDVELRCDPISGHTALYWYRQSLGQGLEFLIYFQGNSAPDKSGLPSDRFSAERTGGSVSTLTIQRTQQEDSAVYLCASSSGQGYGYTFGSGTRLTVV.

The chain links TRBV5-1 to TRBJ2-7; 8 bases fit TRBD2. This CDR3 comprises 15 residues. Unmatched junction bases numbered 4, after V lost 1 base and J lost 1 base. Germline V gene data show CDR1 as SGHRS and CDR2 as YFSETQ. The chain's CDR3 is CASSLMIAGSYEQYF. CDR3 coding DNA: TGCGCCAGCAGCTTGATGATAGCGGGATCCTACGAGCAGTACTTC.

The V call is TRBV28, the J call TRBJ2-1; 11 nucleotides align to TRBD2. The V and J ends lost 6 bases and 7 bases, in that order; junction bases with no gene match: 11. Germline V lookup: CDR1 MDHEN, CDR2 SYDVKM. The CDR3 loop spans 16 amino acids. The CDR3 sequence: CASSSPILAGVNEQFF. CDR3 sequence (DNA): TGTGCCAGCAGCTCTCCCATACTAGCGGGAGTGAATGAGCAGTTCTTC.

The chain uses TRBV10-3 and TRBJ2-5, with 7 bases identical to TRBD2. The germline V gene encodes CDR1 ENHRY and CDR2 SYGVKD. The V and J ends lost 8 bases and 2 bases, in that order; junction bases with no gene match: 8. CDR3 size: 14 residues. The CDR3 reads CAIAGAGKQETQYF. The DNA for the CDR3 is TGTGCCATCGCGGGAGCGGGGAAACAAGAGACCCAGTACTTC.

The chain has TRBV28 and TRBJ1-2, with TRBD1 identical over 8 bases. V dropped 6 bases and J dropped 4; count of bases not matched to a gene: 19. CDR1 and CDR2 (germline): MDHEN, SYDVKM. This CDR3 is 18 amino acids long. Here the CDR3 DNA reads TGTGCCAGCAGCAGATCGGGGCAGGGGGCAATCCTCGCCTATGGCTACACCTTC. This encodes CASSRSGQGAILAYGYTF.

V is TRBV15 and J is TRBJ2-1; D remains ambiguous. The germline V gene encodes CDR1 LNHNV and CDR2 YYDKDF (reference sequence). Trimming cost V 0 bases and J 5 bases, with 11 bases left between them. This CDR3 is built from 15 residues. CDR3 sequence: CATSRDPFGDNEQFF. The CDR3 DNA follows: TGTGCCACCAGCAGAGACCCTTTTGGTGACAATGAGCAGTTCTTC.

This rearrangement joins TRBV11-3 to TRBJ2-2, with D perhaps TRBD2 (6 bases). The CDR3 totals 16 residues. Germline V gene data show CDR1 as SGHNT and CDR2 as YENEEA. V was shortened by 0 bases and J by 4 bases, with 12 bases between the two germline ends. For the CDR3, the DNA is TGTGCCAGCAGCTTAGATGGGGGGTTGAGCACCGGGGAGCTGTTTTTT. As protein: CASSLDGGLSTGELFF.

V is TRBV5-1 and J is TRBJ1-1, with no clear D. Germline V gene data show CDR1 as SGHRS and CDR2 as YFSETQ. The CDR3 is 16 amino acids. V was trimmed by 1 base and J by 4 bases, leaving 17 bases between them. CDR3 sequence reads: CASSLIGPELSTEAFF. DNA for the CDR3: TGCGCCAGCAGCTTGATAGGGCCGGAGCTAAGCACTGAAGCTTTCTTT.

The rearrangement joins TRBV5-5 to TRBJ2-7; D not resolved. The CDR3 is 14 residues long. Germline V lookup: CDR1 SGHKS, CDR2 YYEKEE (reference sequence). V lost 4 bases to trimming and J lost 0 bases, with 11 bases between them. The CDR3 bases are TGTGCCAGCAGCCTTGGACCCAGCTCCTACGAGCAGTACTTC. It codes for CASSLGPSSYEQYF.

The V and J genes are TRBV7-2 and TRBJ2-7; D is tentatively TRBD1 or TRBD2 (5 bases each). This CDR3 spans 17 amino acids. The V and J ends lost 5 bases and 4 bases respectively, with 24 bases between them. Per germline, CDR1 SGHTA and CDR2 FQGNSA. The CDR3 region is CASSTTTGRLKLYEQYF. The CDR3 DNA reads TGTGCCAGCAGCACTACGACGGGACGGTTAAAACTATACGAGCAGTACTTC.

CDR3 residues: CASIRAATSKNIQYF. The CDR3 DNA reads TGTGCCAGCATTAGGGCAGCCACATCCAAAAACATTCAGTACTTC. This rearrangement joins TRBV2 to TRBJ2-4; D remains ambiguous. Looked up from germline, CDR1 is SNHLY and CDR2 is FYNNEI. V gave up 7 bases and J gave up 2 bases, with 15 bases separating them. The CDR3 spans 15 residues.

The V gene is TRBV4-3, the J gene TRBJ1-2; 7 bases are shared with TRBD1. The V segment lost 3 bases and the J segment 6 bases; nucleotides outside the gene matches: 7. The germline V gene has CDR1 LGHNA and CDR2 YSLEER. This CDR3 has 14 amino acids. CDR3 nucleotides: TGCGCCAGCAGCCAGAGGGACAGCGCTCATGGCTACACCTTC. This encodes CASSQRDSAHGYTF.

The genes are TRBV13 and TRBJ2-2, with TRBD2 identical over 8 bases. CDR1 is PRHDT, CDR2 FYEKMQ, per germline (reference sequence). The CDR3 runs 16 residues. Unmatched junction bases numbered 6, after V lost 4 bases and J lost 2 bases. This CDR3 reads CASSSRLAPNTGELFF. The CDR3 nucleotides read TGTGCCAGCAGCTCGCGACTAGCGCCAAACACCGGGGAGCTGTTTTTT.

This clone appeared a single time. Other nucleotide sequences from this sample produce the same CDR3. The genes are TRBV28 and TRBJ1-2; D remains unclear. Germline assignment: CDR1 MDHEN and CDR2 SYDVKM. This CDR3 comprises 12 residues. V dropped 2 bases and J dropped 5 bases, with 6 bases sitting between them. The CDR3 reads CASSLNEYGYTF. The CDR3 region has the DNA TGTGCCAGCAGTTTAAACGAGTATGGCTACACCTTC.

The table lists this clone with many counts. This rearrangement joins TRBV29-1 to TRBJ2-7; 7 bases agree with TRBD2. The CDR3 loop spans 14 amino acids. Germline values: CDR1 SQVTM, CDR2 ANQGSEA. Trimming at V came to 2 bases and at J to 3 bases, leaving 7 bases not matched to a gene. In nucleotides, the CDR3 is TGCAGCGTTGAACGGGGCGGGAGCCGCTACGAGCAGTACTTC. Amino acid sequence: CSVERGGSRYEQYF.

About this clone: A single base is all that separates this from a far larger clone, so a read error is likely. Other DNA sequences in this specimen translate into the identical CDR3. The rearrangement links TRBV30 to TRBJ2-7, with D possibly being TRBD1 or TRBD2 (5 bases each). This CDR3 is built from 13 residues. The germline V gene has CDR1 GTSNPN and CDR2 SVGIG (reference sequence). CDR3 nucleotide sequence: TGTGCATCGCCGGGACCGTCCATCTACGAGCAGTACTTC. Translated: CASPGPSIYEQYF.